This TCR beta chain is from a study of T cells in Graves' hyperthyroidism and ophthalmopathy. Study overall: Prior to any treatment, at the point of initial diagnosis, peripheral blood was collected. Study results and limitations: A 13 V-J model separated ophthalmopathy from stable hyperthyroidism. It was a median 6.5 months before onset that the model predicted ophthalmopathy.

For this clonotype: As yet, its antigen is unknown.

RNA transcripts gave rise to amplified TCR beta CDR3 regions. Primed by the HTBI set, a first-round RT-PCR was run on the TCR CDR3. A single record per CDR3 protein comes from TCRdb applying MiXCR to the multiplex PCR reads. The data contain under 400,000 distinct CDR3 sequences, around a sixth of them singletons. Trimming took 3 bases from V and 5 from J, leaving 8 bases between them. This CDR3 has 13 residues. Germline V gene sequence: CDR1 SGHAT, CDR2 FQNNGV. The chain has TRBV11-2 and TRBJ1-5; unclear D gene. The sequence derives from a woman between 50 and 59 years old with Graves' hyperthyroidism. Sequenced input: blood. CDR3 loop: CASSFGHDQPQHF. The CDR3 nucleotides read TGTGCCAGCAGCTTTGGGCACGATCAGCCCCAGCATTTT. The full variable domain, its missing parts supplied by reference TRBV11-2 and TRBJ1-5, is EAGVAQSPRYKIIEKRQSVAFWCNPISGHATLYWYQQILGQGPKLLIQFQNNGVVDDSQLPKDRFSAERLKGVDSTLKIQPAKLEDSAVYLCASSFGHDQPQHFGDGTRLSIL.